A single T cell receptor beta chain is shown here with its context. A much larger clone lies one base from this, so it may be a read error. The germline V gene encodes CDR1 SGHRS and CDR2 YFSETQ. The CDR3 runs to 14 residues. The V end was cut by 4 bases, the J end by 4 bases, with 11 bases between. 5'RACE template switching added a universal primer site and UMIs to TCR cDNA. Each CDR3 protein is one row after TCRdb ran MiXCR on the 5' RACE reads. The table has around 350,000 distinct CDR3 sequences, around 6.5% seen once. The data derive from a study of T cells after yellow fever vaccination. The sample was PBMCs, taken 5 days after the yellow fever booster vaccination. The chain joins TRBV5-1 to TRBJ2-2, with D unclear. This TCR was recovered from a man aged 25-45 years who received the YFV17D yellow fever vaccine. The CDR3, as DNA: TGCGCCAGCAGCCAGAGGACCAGCACCGGGGAGCTGTTTTTT. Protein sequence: CASSQRTSTGELFF.